Listed below are T cell receptor beta chains from one sample, sequenced in a study of T cell changes during pregnancy in multiple sclerosis. Method: immunoSEQ multiplex PCR; TCRdb's copy keeps in-frame clones and lacks some. The sample lists 35,000 to 50,000 clones; roughly 87% were seen once. The sample here was CD4+ T cells from peripheral blood mononuclear cells, taken in the first trimester of pregnancy. Receptors were obtained from a female donor with multiple sclerosis, enrolled in a pregnancy study. CDR3s include the opening cysteine and the closing phenylalanine or tryptophan. The D gene is left open where the match is weak. Part of the rows lack a size; the others show once, few, many or a class for expanded clones.

clone_size	v_call	j_call	d_call	cdr3_aa	cdr3_nt
-	TRBV2	TRBJ2-3	TRBD1	CASSPDRGGADTQYF	TGTGCCAGCAGTCCCGACAGGGGTGGCGCAGATACGCAGTATTTT
once	TRBV18	TRBJ2-7	TRBD2	CASSPLAGGEQYF	TGTGCCAGCTCACCACTAGCGGGAGGGGAGCAGTACTTC
-	TRBV4-3	TRBJ1-2	-	CASSLRTVGYYGYTF	TGCGCCAGCAGCCTCAGGACAGTCGGATACTATGGCTACACCTTC
-	TRBV7-2	TRBJ2-7	TRBD1	CASSSLQGFSYEQYF	TGTGCCAGCAGCTCGCTACAGGGGTTCTCCTACGAGCAGTACTTC
-	TRBV7-8	TRBJ1-1	TRBD1	CASSFSSGGRNTEAFF	TGTGCCAGCAGCTTCTCCTCAGGGGGCCGGAACACTGAAGCTTTCTTT
-	TRBV7-9	TRBJ1-2	TRBD1	CASSPSGQGQSNYGYTF	TGTGCCAGCAGCCCATCGGGACAGGGGCAGTCTAACTATGGCTACACCTTC
-	TRBV9	TRBJ2-1	-	CASSAGRYSYNEQFF	TGTGCCAGCAGCGCCGGGAGATACTCCTACAATGAGCAGTTCTTC
-	TRBV7-3	TRBJ2-1	-	CASSSGAAGVNEQFF	TGTGCCAGCAGCTCAGGGGCTGCGGGAGTGAATGAGCAGTTCTTC
-	TRBV19	TRBJ1-5	-	CASSMGGYGNQPQHF	TGTGCCAGTAGTATGGGGGGGTATGGCAATCAGCCCCAGCATTTT
few	TRBV5-4	TRBJ1-1	TRBD1	CASSLAKGAANTEAFF	TGTGCCAGCAGCTTGGCGAAGGGGGCCGCGAACACTGAAGCTTTCTTT
-	TRBV6-6	TRBJ2-7	-	CASSYSSRYEQYF	TGTGCCAGCAGTTACTCGAGTAGATACGAGCAGTACTTC
once	TRBV19	TRBJ1-1	TRBD1	CASMTGSGTEAFF	TGTGCCAGCATGACAGGGTCGGGCACTGAAGCTTTCTTT
-	TRBV7-9	TRBJ1-5	TRBD1	CASSLAGTGGNQPQHF	TGTGCCAGCAGCTTAGCCGGGACAGGAGGGAATCAGCCCCAGCATTTT
-	TRBV19	TRBJ2-2	TRBD1	CASSVRTGPNTGELFF	TGTGCCAGTAGTGTCAGGACAGGACCAAACACCGGGGAGCTGTTTTTT